The clone carrying this TCR beta chain was detected ten times or more. No antigen is known for it. Time point denoted: patch test 1, 2 weeks after DPC sensitization. Sample treatment: therapeutic diphenylcyclopropenone sensitization with weekly scalp DPC. Individual cDNA molecules received unique molecular identifiers in the library. In TCRdb, the RACE reads were re-called with MiXCR into one record per CDR3 protein. The table shows around 50,000 distinct CDR3 sequences, with around 9.3% occurring only once. The sample originates from a study of human T cells and chemical hapten exposure. Overall study: Patch tests put 0.01% DPC on the upper back, and the results were checked at 6 days. Enrolled patients were predominantly female and had alopecia areata, totalis or universalis. Findings and caveats of the study: With alopecia, donors may have immune responses unlike healthy people's.

V lost 1 base, J lost 4 bases, and 10 bases lay in between. CDR3 length: 14 residues. Germline lookup yields CDR1 SGHAT and CDR2 FQNNGV. Sample: whole blood, taken in connection with sensitization to the hapten diphenylcyclopropenone (DPC). The source is a woman aged 45-65 years with alopecia areata. Some clones in this sample may be carry-over from other donors' samples. The rearrangement joins TRBV11-2 to TRBJ1-1; D is possibly TRBD1 (6 bases). The CDR3 protein is CASSLVPGATEAFF. As DNA, the CDR3 is TGTGCCAGCAGCTTAGTACCGGGGGCCACTGAAGCTTTCTTT.